The 22 T cell receptor beta chains listed next were all sequenced from one sample in a study of T cell responses to AZD1222 COVID-19 vaccine. Generated by immunoSEQ multiplex PCR, the TCRdb table keeps only in-frame clones and is missing some. Of approximately 90,000 clones detected, 75% to 90% appear once; the ten largest clones hold 5.5%. Source: peripheral blood, taken 28 days after the second AZD1222 dose. These receptors were taken from an adult who received the AZD1222 COVID-19 vaccine.

CDR3 sequence: CASKGTEYTHPMGPQHF. The DNA for the CDR3 is TGTGCCAGTAAGGGGACAGAGTATACACACCCTATGGGGCCCCAGCATTTT. The V call is TRBV19, the J call TRBJ1-5; 7 nucleotides line up with TRBD1. Losses at the gene ends were 7 bases for V and 9 bases for J; bases not matched to a gene: 21. Germline V gene data show CDR1 as LNHDA and CDR2 as SQIVND (reference sequence). The CDR3 length is 17 residues.

In DNA, the CDR3 is TGTGCCAGCATCCCACTACAGGGGGCTTATGAAAAACTGTTTTTT. Translation: CASIPLQGAYEKLFF. The chain is built from TRBV28 and TRBJ1-4; 9 nucleotides align to TRBD1. The V segment lost 7 bases and the J segment 6 bases; nucleotides outside the gene matches: 9. Germline V CDR1 and CDR2: MDHEN, SYDVKM. The CDR3 sequence is 15 residues long.

The CDR3 DNA sequence: TGTGCCAGCAGCCAAGATCCGAGTCAGGGGGGAGAGACCCAGTACTTC. Its translation: CASSQDPSQGGETQYF. This chain links TRBV3-1 (or the pseudogene TRBV3-2) with TRBJ2-5; D possibly corresponds to TRBD1 (7 bases). In germline, CDR1 is LGHDT, CDR2 YNNKEL (reference sequence). V was cut by 0 bases and J by 4 bases, with 15 bases left in between. This CDR3 is 16 amino acids long.

V is TRBV27 and J is TRBJ1-2; perhaps TRBD1 as D (6 bases). This CDR3 is built from 14 residues. Germline assignment: CDR1 MNHEY and CDR2 SMNVEV (reference sequence). The V end was cut by 4 bases, the J end by 7 bases, with 16 bases between. The CDR3 reads CASSSPKGGPGYTF. CDR3 nucleotides: TGTGCCAGCAGTTCCCCTAAGGGGGGGCCTGGCTACACCTTC.

The rearrangement uses TRBV19 and TRBJ2-3; TRBD2 agrees at 14 bases. The CDR3 is made up of 17 amino acids. J lost 8 bases, V lost 4 bases, and 11 bases had no gene match. The germline V gene has CDR1 LNHDA and CDR2 SQIVND (reference sequence). The CDR3 nucleotides are TGTGCCAGTAGTAATGCCCGGACTAGCGGGGGGACCGGTACGCAGTATTTT. Translation gives CASSNARTSGGTGTQYF.

The chain recombines TRBV7-3 with TRBJ2-1; 9 bases match TRBD2. This CDR3 is built from 12 residues. J was trimmed by 8 bases and V by 4 bases; bases with no gene match: 0. Germline V gene data show CDR1 as SGHTA and CDR2 as FQGTGA. In DNA form, the CDR3 reads TGTGCCAGCAGCTCTAGCGGGGATGAGCAGTTCTTC. It specifies CASSSSGDEQFF.

This chain connects TRBV5-6 to TRBJ1-4, with D perhaps matching TRBD1 (6 bases). There are 13 residues in the CDR3. The V gene lost 1 base and the J gene lost 7 bases, with 8 bases spanning the gap. CDR1 and CDR2 (germline): SGHDT, YYEEEE. The CDR3 nucleotides are TGTGCCAGCAGCTTGCGGGGGCGTGAAAAACTGTTTTTT. Residues: CASSLRGREKLFF.

The chain employs TRBV5-1 and TRBJ2-1; D may be TRBD2 (6 bases). Per the germline V gene, CDR1 is SGHRS and CDR2 is YFSETQ. The length of the CDR3 is 17 residues. Trimming took 4 bases from V and 8 from J, leaving 25 bases between them. The CDR3 coding sequence is TGCGCCAGCAGCCTCGCGAGATTCCTTGGAGGGCGCGATGAGCAGTTCTTC. This codes for CASSLARFLGGRDEQFF.

V gene TRBV16 combines with J gene TRBJ1-1; D gene unclear. The CDR3 length is 12 residues. The germline V and J ends were trimmed by 4 bases and 0 bases, with 3 bases remaining between them. Per germline, CDR1 KGHSY and CDR2 FQNENV. CDR3 coding DNA: TGTGCCAGCAGCCTTGTGAACACTGAAGCTTTCTTT. This codes for CASSLVNTEAFF.

This chain joins TRBV6-4 and TRBJ1-5; the match to TRBD1 covers 10 bases. CDR1 and CDR2 from the germline V gene are MRHNA and SNTAGT. V lost 4 bases to trimming and J lost 7 bases; unmatched junction nucleotides: 7. This CDR3 spans 15 amino acids. CDR3 protein: CASSAGTGVGQPQHF. CDR3 sequence (DNA): TGTGCCAGCAGTGCCGGGACAGGGGTTGGCCAGCCCCAGCATTTT.

V usage is TRBV28 and J usage is TRBJ1-4; 9 bases match TRBD1. The CDR3 is 15 residues long. The J segment lost 8 bases and the V segment lost 7 bases, leaving 11 bases of the junction unmatched. The V gene's germline CDR1 is MDHEN and CDR2 SYDVKM. The chain's CDR3 is CASNPGQGIGEKLFF. As DNA, the CDR3 is TGTGCCAGCAATCCGGGACAGGGAATCGGGGAAAAACTGTTTTTT.

The chain links TRBV6-6 to TRBJ1-6, with D tentatively TRBD1 (6 bases). Trimming stripped 5 bases from V and 5 bases from J, with 10 bases between. The CDR3 has 14 amino acids. Germline CDR1 and CDR2: MNHNY and SVGAGI (reference sequence). The CDR3 is CASSLGQNNSPLHF. The CDR3 nucleotides read TGTGCCAGCAGTCTTGGACAGAATAATTCACCCCTCCACTTT.

The gene calls are TRBV7-9 and TRBJ1-1; D remains ambiguous. Germline loops: CDR1 SEHNR, CDR2 FQNEAQ (reference sequence). Trimming left V 1 base short and J 7 bases short, with 7 bases between. The CDR3 loop spans 12 amino acids. The CDR3: CASSLVRFEAFF. The CDR3 DNA sequence: TGTGCCAGCAGCTTAGTCAGATTTGAAGCTTTCTTT. Looking up the rest from reference TRBV7-9 and TRBJ1-1 gives the full variable domain: DTGVSQNPRHKITKRGQNVTFRCDPISEHNRLYWYRQTLGQGPEFLTYFQNEAQLEKSRLLSDRFSAERPKGSFSTLEIQRTEQGDSAMYLCASSLVRFEAFFGQGTRLTVV.

DNA of the CDR3: TGTGCCAGCAGTCAGGGAGACAATCAGCCCCAGCATTTT. Translation: CASSQGDNQPQHF. The chain couples TRBV12-3 or TRBV12-4 to TRBJ1-5, with TRBD1 as a possible D gene (5 bases). Trimming removed 5 bases at V and 3 bases at J, with 8 bases between. The CDR3 is made up of 13 amino acids.

The genes are TRBV3-1 (or the pseudogene TRBV3-2) and TRBJ1-3; TRBD1 is a possible D gene (5 bases). The germline V and J ends were trimmed by 6 bases and 2 bases, with 14 bases remaining between them. The CDR3 has 15 residues. Germline CDR1 is LGHDT and CDR2 is YNNKEL (reference sequence). The CDR3 region is CASSRGRSAGNTIYF. The DNA of the CDR3 is TGTGCCAGCAGTCGGGGGAGATCGGCTGGAAACACCATATATTTT.

This chain links TRBV7-9 with TRBJ2-3; 7 bases are a match to TRBD2. After removal of 4 bases from V and 3 bases from J, the junction contained 10 bases not matched to a gene. Germline CDR1 SEHNR, CDR2 FQNEAQ (reference sequence). The CDR3 runs 16 residues. CDR3 coding DNA: TGTGCCAGCAGCTCCCTGAGTCAGCGGGGAACAGATACGCAGTATTTT. Protein: CASSSLSQRGTDTQYF.

The rearrangement joins TRBV19 to TRBJ1-5; D is undetermined. The ends were cut back, 7 bases at V and 0 bases at J, with 13 bases in the middle. This CDR3 is built from 15 residues. In germline, CDR1 is LNHDA, CDR2 SQIVND (reference sequence). In nucleotides, the CDR3 is TGTGCCAGTACAAACAGACCCTATAGCAATCAGCCCCAGCATTTT. It codes for CASTNRPYSNQPQHF.

The chain uses TRBV28 and TRBJ1-2; TRBD1 might be the D (5 bases). This CDR3 region has 16 residues. The V end was cut by 2 bases, the J end by 8 bases, with 21 bases between. Germline CDR1 and CDR2: MDHEN and SYDVKM. CDR3 amino acids: CASSLAGHPAASGYTF. In DNA, the CDR3 is TGTGCCAGCAGTTTAGCCGGACACCCCGCAGCTAGCGGCTACACCTTC.

CDR3 bases: TGTGCCAGCAGAGCCGGGACAGGAAATGAGCAGTTCTTC. It translates to CASRAGTGNEQFF. J is TRBJ2-1 and V is TRBV6-4; TRBD1 aligns across 8 bases. The trim removed 6 bases at V and 7 bases at J, leaving 5 bases unmatched. Germline CDR1 is MRHNA and CDR2 is SNTAGT. The CDR3 spans 13 residues.

The chain uses TRBV10-1 and TRBJ1-1; 8 bases map to TRBD1. The CDR3 loop spans 19 amino acids. The germline CDR1 and CDR2 sequences are WNHNN and SYGVQD (reference sequence). The V and J ends lost 5 bases and 0 bases, in that order; junction bases with no gene match: 17. CDR3 sequence (DNA): TGCGCCAGCAGTCCCGCCTTTCTGGACAGGGCAAGGATGAACACTGAAGCTTTCTTT. Translated: CASSPAFLDRARMNTEAFF.

In regard to this clone: A read error may account for a junction end that differs from germline. This same CDR3 is encoded by further DNA sequences in the sample. The rearrangement uses TRBV19 and TRBJ1-2; 12 nucleotides agree with TRBD1. The CDR3 totals 14 residues. From germline, CDR1 is LNHDA and CDR2 SQIVND (reference sequence). CDR3 protein: CASSLRDRGRGYTF. The CDR3 DNA follows: TGTGCCAGTAGTCTTCGGGACAGGGGGCGAGGCTATACCTTC. The variable domain in full, completed from reference TRBV19 and TRBJ1-2, reads DGGITQSPKYLFRKEGQNVTLSCEQNLNHDAMYWYRQDPGQGLRLIYYSQIVNDFQKGDIAEGYSVSREKKESFPLTVTSAQKNPTAFYLCASSLRDRGRGYTFGSGTRLTVV.

The rearrangement uses TRBV11-2 and TRBJ1-6, with D maybe TRBD1 (6 bases). This CDR3 is built from 17 residues. Germline V gene sequence: CDR1 SGHAT, CDR2 FQNNGV. V lost 1 base and J lost 2, with 12 bases in between. The CDR3 bases are TGTGCCAGCAGCTTAGTTACAGGGAGGACCTATAATTCACCCCTCCACTTT. Encoded protein: CASSLVTGRTYNSPLHF.